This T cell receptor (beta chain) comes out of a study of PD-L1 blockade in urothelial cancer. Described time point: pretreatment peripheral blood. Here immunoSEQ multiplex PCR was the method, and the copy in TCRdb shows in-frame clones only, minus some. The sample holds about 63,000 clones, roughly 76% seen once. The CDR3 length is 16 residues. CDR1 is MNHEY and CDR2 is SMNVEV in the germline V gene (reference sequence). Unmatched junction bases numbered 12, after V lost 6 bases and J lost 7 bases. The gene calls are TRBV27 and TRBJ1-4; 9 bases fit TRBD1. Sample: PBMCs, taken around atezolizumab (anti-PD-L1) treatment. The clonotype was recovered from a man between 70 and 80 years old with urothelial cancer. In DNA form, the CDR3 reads TGTGCCAGCAGCCAAAGTTTTGGGACAGGGTCTGAAAAACTGTTTTTT. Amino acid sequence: CASSQSFGTGSEKLFF. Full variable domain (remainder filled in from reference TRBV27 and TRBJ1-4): EAQVTQNPRYLITVTGKKLTVTCSQNMNHEYMSWYRQDPGLGLRQIYYSMNVEVTDKGDVPEGYKVSRKEKRNFPLILESPSPNQTSLYFCASSQSFGTGSEKLFFGSGTQLSVL.